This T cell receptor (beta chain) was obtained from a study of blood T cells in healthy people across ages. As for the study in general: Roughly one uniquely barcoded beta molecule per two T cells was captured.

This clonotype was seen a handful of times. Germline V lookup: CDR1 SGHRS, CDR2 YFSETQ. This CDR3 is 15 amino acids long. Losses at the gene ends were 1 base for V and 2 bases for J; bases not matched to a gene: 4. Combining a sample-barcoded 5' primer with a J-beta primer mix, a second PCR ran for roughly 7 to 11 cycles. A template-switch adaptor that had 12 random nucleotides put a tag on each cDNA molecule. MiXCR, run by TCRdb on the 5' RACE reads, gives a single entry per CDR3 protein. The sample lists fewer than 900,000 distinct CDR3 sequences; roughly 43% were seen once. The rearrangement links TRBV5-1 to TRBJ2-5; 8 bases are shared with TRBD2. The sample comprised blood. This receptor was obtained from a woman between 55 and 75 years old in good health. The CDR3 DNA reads TGCGCCAGCAGCTTGAGTTTAGCGGGGCAAGAGACCCAGTACTTC. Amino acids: CASSLSLAGQETQYF.